The rows below give T cell receptor beta chains drawn from one sample of a study of cytomegalovirus exposure and HLA in healthy donors. Sequencing used immunoSEQ multiplex PCR; TCRdb keeps in-frame clones, though not all of them. This table holds about 64,000 clones, about 89% found once. Specimen: PBMCs. Receptor source: a woman aged 18-29 years in good health and CMV-seronegative. The CDR3 runs from the conserved cysteine through the conserved F or W. Fields, in order: J gene, clone size, D gene, V gene, CDR3 DNA, CDR3 protein. A D gene is named only where the DNA matches it firmly. Size tells how often a clone was seen (once, few, many) or the class of an expanded clone, and some rows leave it out.

TRBJ2-7 NA TRBD1 TRBV9 TGTGCCAGCAGCCAAGAACCGGGACAGGGCCACGAGCAGTACTTC CASSQEPGQGHEQYF
TRBJ2-1 NA NA TRBV6-1 TGTGCCAGCACCCTGACACACGGGGCCTACAATGAGCAGTTCTTC CASTLTHGAYNEQFF
TRBJ2-1 NA TRBD2 TRBV2 TGTGCCAGCAGTGGGGATCCCGGGACTAGCGGGAGGGCCGAAAATGAGCAGTTCTTC CASSGDPGTSGRAENEQFF
TRBJ1-5 NA NA TRBV19 TGTGCCAGTAGTAGGCCTGGCAATCAGCCCCAGCATTTT CASSRPGNQPQHF
TRBJ1-1 NA TRBD1 TRBV5-1 TGCGCCAGCAGCAGGACAGGGGTAGGCACTGAAGCTTTCTTT CASSRTGVGTEAFF
TRBJ1-1 NA NA TRBV28 TGTGCCAGCAGTTTGGCCCTCCGGAGCACTGAAGCTTTCTTT CASSLALRSTEAFF
TRBJ1-2 NA TRBD1 TRBV29-1 TGCAGCGTTTCATCCGGACAGGGGGTCTATGGCTACACCTTC CSVSSGQGVYGYTF
TRBJ1-1 NA NA TRBV29-1 TGCAGCGTTGAATTACGGGGGGCGTTGTACACTGAAGCTTTCTTT CSVELRGALYTEAFF
TRBJ1-1 NA NA TRBV15 TGTGCCACCAGTCCCTTTAGGAACACTGAAGCTTTCTTT CATSPFRNTEAFF
TRBJ2-2 NA NA TRBV11-2 TGTGCCAGCAGCGAGGGAGTTAGGAACACCGGGGAGCTGTTTTTT CASSEGVRNTGELFF
TRBJ1-1 NA NA TRBV19 TGTGCCAGTAGTATAACCTTACCGGGAATCACTGAAGCTTTCTTT CASSITLPGITEAFF
TRBJ2-3 NA NA TRBV7-2 TGTGCCAGCAGCTTAGTCGGGCAGGGCGCAGATACGCAGTATTTT CASSLVGQGADTQYF
TRBJ2-7 NA NA TRBV30 TGTGCCTGGAGTTTTTGGGACGGTAGGGGAGGCGAGCAGTACTTC CAWSFWDGRGGEQYF
TRBJ2-3 NA TRBD2 TRBV4-1 TGCGCCAGCAGCCAAGGGTGGCGGGGGACCAGCACAGATACGCAGTATTTT CASSQGWRGTSTDTQYF
TRBJ2-1 NA NA TRBV5-1 TGCGCCAGCAGTTCCCGAGACAGGACCGGCTACAATGAGCAGTTCTTC CASSSRDRTGYNEQFF
TRBJ2-1 NA TRBD2 TRBV19 TGTGCCAGTAGTATCCTCGGGGGGAGCTCCTACAATGAGCAGTTCTTC CASSILGGSSYNEQFF
TRBJ1-5 NA TRBD1 TRBV5-1 TGCGCCAGCAGCTTGGGACAGGGAGATCAGCCCCAGCATTTT CASSLGQGDQPQHF
TRBJ2-2 NA NA TRBV5-1 TGCGCCAGCAGTCCTTTGGCAGGGGTCAACACCGGGGAGCTGTTTTTT CASSPLAGVNTGELFF
TRBJ2-7 once NA TRBV6-6 TGTGCCAGCAGGCGAGAAGGGGGGGCCTACGAGCAGTACTTC CASRREGGAYEQYF
TRBJ1-4 NA NA TRBV4-2 TGTGCCAGCAGCCAAGCTTCCACAGCAACTAATGAAAAACTGTTTTTT CASSQASTATNEKLFF
TRBJ2-3 once NA TRBV9 TGTGCCAGCAGCGACAGGATTAGCACAGATACGCAGTATTTT CASSDRISTDTQYF
TRBJ2-3 NA TRBD2 TRBV15 TGTGCCACCAGCAGAGTTCCGGGACTAGCGGGGGGGCTAGGGTGGACAGATACGCAGTATTTT CATSRVPGLAGGLGWTDTQYF
TRBJ2-1 NA NA TRBV28 TGTGCCAGCAGTTTGGTTGGCGGGGGCGGGACTGATGAGCAGTTCTTC CASSLVGGGGTDEQFF
TRBJ2-7 NA NA TRBV2 TGTGCCAGCAGTGAAAGGGGGGGATACGAGCAGTACTTC CASSERGGYEQYF
TRBJ2-1 NA TRBD2 TRBV4-1 TGCGCCAGCAGCCAAGCCAAAGCCAGACAGGGGACTAGCGGAGGAACTAAGCAGTTCTTC CASSQAKARQGTSGGTKQFF
TRBJ1-5 NA TRBD1 TRBV28 TGTGCCAGCAGTTCCTTAACAGGGGGGGATCAGCCCCAGCATTTT CASSSLTGGDQPQHF
TRBJ2-7 NA NA TRBV7-9 TGTGCCAGCAGCCCCTGGCTAGGGAGGAGTAACGAGCAGTACTTC CASSPWLGRSNEQYF
TRBJ2-5 NA NA TRBV18 TGTGCCAGCTCACCCACAGGGTTCCTGGAGACCCAGTACTTC CASSPTGFLETQYF
TRBJ2-3 NA TRBD1 TRBV19 TGTGCCAGCCGGGACAGGGGCACAGATACGCAGTATTTT CASRDRGTDTQYF